This T cell receptor beta chain emerged from a study of blood T cell repertoires in COVID-19. Sequenced by immunoSEQ multiplex PCR; TCRdb stores in-frame clones only, minus some. Among roughly 230,000 clones listed, approximately 81% were seen once. Study members were between about 18 and 95 years old and lived in fewer than 30 US regions. Cohort placement rested on clinical history that participants reported themselves. Individuals in the exposed group had encountered a COVID-19 case within 2 weeks preceding study entry. The germline V and J ends were trimmed by 2 bases and 5 bases, with 8 bases remaining between them. The CDR3 spans 13 residues. The germline V gene has CDR1 KGHDR and CDR2 SFDVKD.

This TCR was sampled from a woman aged 50 to 60 who had been exposed to COVID-19. The chain carries TRBV24-1 and TRBJ1-2, with D unresolved. Sequences were obtained from PBMCs or T cells enriched from blood (not recorded which). CDR3 in DNA: TGTGCCACCAGTGATTCAGATCGTTATGGCTACACCTTC. This translates into CATSDSDRYGYTF.